Sequencing of this T cell receptor beta chain was carried out in a study of T cell repertoires in cytomegalovirus infection. Study at large: Signatures in public TCR beta sequences pointed to both CMV infection and matching HLA type. The study, taken as a whole, reports: The study found HLA-C-restricted CMV-specific TCR beta clonotypes dominating the ex vivo response. Carriers of CMV and the relevant HLA type were discriminated by public TCR beta frequency.

Of note for this clonotype: Its specificity is unknown.

CDR3 length: 13 amino acids. V lost 6 bases and J lost 4, with 12 bases in between. MiXCR, run by TCRdb on the reads, gives a single entry per CDR3 protein. There are fewer than 300,000 distinct CDR3 sequences in the sample; about 23% occur only once, and roughly 14% lies in the top ten. This receptor was obtained from a human donor in good health (CMV status not recorded). Some clones in this sample may be carry-over from other donors' samples. The sequencing input was PBMCs. The rearrangement joins TRBV12-3 or TRBV12-4 to TRBJ2-5; D remains ambiguous. In nucleotides, the CDR3 is TGTGCCAGCAGCAGACACCCTGGAGAGACCCAGTACTTC. This translates into CASSRHPGETQYF.